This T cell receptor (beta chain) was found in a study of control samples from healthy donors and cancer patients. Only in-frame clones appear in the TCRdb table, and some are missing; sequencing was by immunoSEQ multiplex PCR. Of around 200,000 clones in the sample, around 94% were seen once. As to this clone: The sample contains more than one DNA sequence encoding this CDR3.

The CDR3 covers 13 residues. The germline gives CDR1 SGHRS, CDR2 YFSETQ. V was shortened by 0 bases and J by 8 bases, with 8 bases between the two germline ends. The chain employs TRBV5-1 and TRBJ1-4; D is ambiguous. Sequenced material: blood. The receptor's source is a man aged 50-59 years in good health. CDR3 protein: CASSLEVGEKLFF. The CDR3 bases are TGCGCCAGCAGCTTGGAAGTGGGGGAAAAACTGTTTTTT.